The rows below give T cell receptor beta chains drawn from one sample of a study of identical twins. Using its own MiXCR run on the 5' RACE reads, TCRdb lists one record per CDR3 protein. The table records 650,000 to 750,000 distinct CDR3 sequences, approximately 21% of them present only once. These data were likewise used in another study, on T cells expressing NK-cell markers.

Sequencing was done on a sample of PBMCs. The receptor source for this set is a woman aged 18-29 years in good health. CDR3s include the opening cysteine and the closing phenylalanine or tryptophan. A D gene is named only where the DNA matches it firmly. Expanded clones get a size class; other rows say once, few or many, or leave the size out.

clone_size	d_call	v_call	j_call	cdr3_aa	cdr3_nt
few	-	TRBV29-1	TRBJ1-2	CSVAAGTNNYGYTF	TGCAGCGTCGCAGCCGGGACAAATAACTATGGCTACACCTTC
few	-	TRBV20-1	TRBJ2-5	CSVRRSQETQYF	TGCAGTGTAAGACGGAGCCAAGAGACCCAGTACTTC
-	TRBD1	TRBV6-2/TRBV6-3	TRBJ1-6	CASSRRDRGRDLRSPLHF	TGTGCCAGCAGTCGCCGGGACAGGGGACGGGATCTTAGATCACCCCTCCACTTT
few	-	TRBV5-1	TRBJ2-5	CASYGAQFQETQYF	TGCGCCAGCTACGGGGCCCAATTCCAAGAGACCCAGTACTTC
-	TRBD2	TRBV15	TRBJ2-7	CATSPRGSGKGNEQYF	TGTGCCACCAGCCCCCGAGGAAGCGGGAAGGGAAACGAGCAGTACTTC
-	TRBD1	TRBV5-5	TRBJ2-5	CASSLHQGQYQETQYF	TGTGCCAGCAGCTTACACCAGGGACAGTACCAAGAGACCCAGTACTTC
few	-	TRBV7-2	TRBJ2-1	CASSMGLPSYNEQFF	TGTGCCAGCAGCATGGGACTCCCCAGCTACAATGAGCAGTTCTTC
few	-	TRBV29-1	TRBJ2-1	CSVEGVATAYNEQFF	TGCAGCGTTGAAGGAGTGGCGACCGCCTACAATGAGCAGTTCTTC
few	-	TRBV12-3/TRBV12-4	TRBJ2-6	CASDRPGANVLTF	TGTGCCAGTGACAGGCCTGGGGCCAACGTCCTGACTTTC
few	-	TRBV9	TRBJ1-2	CASSPVGGMGYGYTF	TGTGCCAGCAGCCCAGTGGGGGGGATGGGCTATGGCTACACCTTC
-	TRBD2	TRBV20-1	TRBJ2-1	CSAVRAVAGVYNEQFF	TGCAGTGCTGTCCGGGCGGTAGCGGGGGTTTACAATGAGCAGTTCTTC
many	-	TRBV20-1	TRBJ2-5	CSARGFRAREETQYF	TGCAGTGCTAGAGGGTTTCGGGCGAGGGAAGAGACCCAGTACTTC
-	TRBD2	TRBV2	TRBJ2-1	CASRQWTSGYNEQFF	TGTGCCAGCAGGCAGTGGACTAGCGGGTACAATGAGCAGTTCTTC
-	-	TRBV20-1	TRBJ2-3	CSAGDISTDTQYF	TGCAGTGCTGGGGACATTAGCACAGATACGCAGTATTTT
-	TRBD2	TRBV5-1	TRBJ2-3	CASSLGVAGGLSTDTQYF	TGCGCCAGCAGCCTGGGGGTAGCGGGGGGCCTCAGCACAGATACGCAGTATTTT
-	TRBD2	TRBV7-9	TRBJ2-7	CASSFTGLDYEQYF	TGTGCCAGCAGCTTTACGGGACTAGACTACGAGCAGTACTTC
few	-	TRBV29-1	TRBJ2-3	CSVEGSKASLADTQYF	TGCAGCGTTGAGGGCTCCAAGGCGTCTCTCGCAGATACGCAGTATTTT
-	TRBD2	TRBV7-9	TRBJ2-7	CASSHIAGESYEQYF	TGTGCCAGCAGTCACATAGCGGGAGAATCCTACGAGCAGTACTTC
many	TRBD1	TRBV29-1	TRBJ2-5	CSLGQGALGETQYF	TGCAGCCTGGGGCAGGGGGCTTTGGGAGAGACCCAGTACTTC
few	TRBD2	TRBV20-1	TRBJ2-5	CSPGGYQETQYF	TGCAGCCCCGGGGGGTACCAAGAGACCCAGTACTTC
many	-	TRBV20-1	TRBJ2-1	CSARLRTFSYNEQFF	TGCAGTGCTAGACTTCGAACTTTCTCCTACAATGAGCAGTTCTTC
-	-	TRBV28	TRBJ2-5	CASSWLGRETQYF	TGTGCCAGCAGTTGGTTGGGTAGGGAGACCCAGTACTTC
-	-	TRBV20-1	TRBJ2-2	CSATTGLNTGELFF	TGCAGTGCTACTACGGGACTTAACACCGGGGAGCTGTTTTTT
few	-	TRBV5-1	TRBJ2-5	CASSLEGGSETQYF	TGCGCCAGCAGCTTAGAGGGTGGTTCGGAGACCCAGTACTTC
few	-	TRBV4-3	TRBJ2-3	CASSQRRSTDTQYF	TGCGCCAGCAGCCAGAGAAGAAGCACAGATACGCAGTATTTT
few	TRBD1	TRBV5-6	TRBJ2-3	CASSLPGQSTDTQYF	TGTGCCAGCAGCTTGCCGGGACAGAGCACAGATACGCAGTATTTT
-	-	TRBV12-3/TRBV12-4	TRBJ2-7	CASGNPHRDGQYF	TGTGCCAGCGGAAACCCACACCGGGACGGGCAGTACTTC
-	TRBD1	TRBV7-8	TRBJ1-2	CASSLVSGGANYGYTF	TGTGCCAGCAGCTTAGTTTCAGGGGGCGCAAACTATGGCTACACCTTC
-	-	TRBV6-2/TRBV6-3	TRBJ1-1	CASTVESLTEAFF	TGTGCCAGCACCGTTGAGAGTTTAACTGAAGCTTTCTTT
-	-	TRBV30	TRBJ1-5	CAWSRDGALSQPQHF	TGTGCCTGGAGTCGGGATGGGGCGCTGAGTCAGCCCCAGCATTTT
-	TRBD1	TRBV3-1	TRBJ2-7	CASSHRGEQYF	TGTGCCAGCAGCCACAGGGGGGAGCAGTACTTC
-	TRBD2	TRBV7-2	TRBJ2-4	CASSHQPRGGDIQYF	TGTGCCAGCAGCCATCAGCCTCGCGGGGGGGACATTCAGTACTTC
few	TRBD2	TRBV11-2	TRBJ2-1	CASSFGVAQRETSYNEQFF	TGTGCCAGCAGCTTCGGCGTAGCCCAGCGGGAGACCTCCTACAATGAGCAGTTCTTC
few	-	TRBV20-1	TRBJ1-1	CSAGGGGRTGEAFF	TGCAGTGCTGGCGGGGGGGGCAGAACAGGAGAAGCTTTCTTT
-	-	TRBV12-3/TRBV12-4	TRBJ1-1	CASSLSVGMAEAFF	TGTGCCAGCAGTTTATCGGTGGGAATGGCTGAAGCTTTCTTT
few	-	TRBV24-1	TRBJ2-1	CATSDYPSRGNEQFF	TGTGCCACCAGTGATTATCCTTCCAGGGGTAATGAGCAGTTCTTC
-	-	TRBV20-1	TRBJ1-1	CSARDGSGGKRTEAFF	TGCAGTGCTAGAGATGGATCGGGGGGTAAGAGGACTGAAGCTTTCTTT
-	-	TRBV6-5	TRBJ2-2	CASSYEGLVPGELFF	TGTGCCAGCAGTTACGAAGGGCTAGTCCCCGGGGAGCTGTTTTTT
-	-	TRBV19	TRBJ1-1	CASSPLGVMNTEAFF	TGTGCCAGTAGTCCCCTAGGAGTCATGAACACTGAAGCTTTCTTT
-	-	TRBV12-3/TRBV12-4	TRBJ2-7	CASSLQLVAEQYF	TGTGCCAGCAGTTTGCAACTAGTGGCCGAGCAGTACTTC
once	TRBD1	TRBV7-9	TRBJ1-4	CASSFSGTDDEILFF	TGTGCCAGCAGCTTTTCCGGGACAGATGATGAAATACTGTTTTTT
few	-	TRBV6-5	TRBJ2-1	CASSSGLLLYNEQFF	TGTGCCAGCAGTTCGGGACTTCTACTTTACAATGAGCAGTTCTTC
-	TRBD2	TRBV12-3/TRBV12-4	TRBJ2-7	CASSPSLAGVEQYF	TGTGCCAGCAGCCCCTCACTAGCGGGAGTCGAGCAGTACTTC
few	-	TRBV3-1	TRBJ2-7	CASSPVWRVGYEQYF	TGTGCCAGCAGCCCAGTGTGGCGGGTGGGATACGAGCAGTACTTC
-	TRBD2	TRBV5-1	TRBJ2-5	CASSLGTSGEETQYF	TGCGCCAGCAGCTTGGGGACTAGCGGGGAAGAGACCCAGTACTTC
-	-	TRBV6-1	TRBJ2-4	CASYETWATLAKNIQYF	TGTGCCAGCTACGAGACCTGGGCGACCCTAGCCAAAAACATTCAGTACTTC
-	TRBD2	TRBV15	TRBJ2-1	CATRLAGGLRSEQFF	TGTGCCACCAGATTAGCGGGAGGGCTTCGAAGTGAGCAGTTCTTC
few	-	TRBV12-3/TRBV12-4	TRBJ1-1	CASSLEGQTAFF	TGTGCCAGCAGTTTAGAGGGGCAGACAGCTTTCTTT
few	TRBD2	TRBV12-3/TRBV12-4	TRBJ2-3	CASSLGPVQRGDTQYF	TGTGCCAGCAGTTTGGGACCGGTTCAGCGGGGAGATACGCAGTATTTT
-	-	TRBV6-1	TRBJ1-1	CASSPVYPFEAFF	TGTGCCAGCAGCCCAGTATACCCGTTTGAAGCTTTCTTT
few	-	TRBV27	TRBJ1-6	CASSLTVGNNSPLHF	TGTGCCAGCAGTTTGACGGTGGGGAATAATTCACCCCTCCACTTT
-	TRBD2	TRBV11-2	TRBJ2-1	CASSLPGLAGPQSSYNEQFF	TGTGCCAGCAGCTTGCCGGGACTAGCGGGACCTCAGAGCTCCTACAATGAGCAGTTCTTC
few	-	TRBV18	TRBJ2-2	CASSPPVLLTGELFF	TGTGCCAGCTCACCACCAGTACTCCTCACCGGGGAGCTGTTTTTT
-	TRBD2	TRBV11-2	TRBJ2-3	CASSWAWGGGDTQYF	TGTGCCAGCAGCTGGGCGTGGGGGGGAGGAGATACGCAGTATTTT